This TCR beta chain is from a study of shared clonotypes between healthy human individuals. Per the study methods: Quality scores were absent from the junction-only immunoSEQ sequences, so filtering differed. Data came from immunoSEQ multiplex PCR; TCRdb stores just in-frame clones and leaves some out. The DNA gave D and trimming, while V, J and clone size come from that table. The table has about 490,000 clones, 78% seen once. About this clone: The antigen is not known.

The CDR3 covers 15 residues. Between the trimmed V and J ends, which lost 3 bases and 4 bases, there was a span of 18 bases. Germline CDR1 reads SQVTM; CDR2 reads ANQGSEA. Study-wide results and limits: Genetic and exposure-history diversity was limited by the small donor number.

It was roughly 100 million PBMCs that unsorted samples used for genomic DNA. This chain joins TRBV29-1 and TRBJ1-1; D is uncertain. The sequenced sample consisted of PBMCs. The sequence came from a woman in her thirties or forties in good health. Some clones in this sample may be carry-over from other donors' samples. The CDR3 DNA reads TGCAGCGTTGATAAAGAAGGGATTGGGATCACTGAAGCTTTCTTT. Translation: CSVDKEGIGITEAFF. The full variable domain, its missing parts supplied by reference TRBV29-1 and TRBJ1-1, is SAVISQKPSRDICQRGTSLTIQCQVDSQVTMMFWYRQQPGQSLTLIATANQGSEATYESGFVIDKFPISRPNLTFSTLTVSNMSPEDSSIYLCSVDKEGIGITEAFFGQGTRLTVV.